These T cell receptor beta chains were read from a single sample in a study of blood T cells in healthy people across ages. MiXCR, run by TCRdb on the 5' RACE reads, gives a single entry per CDR3 protein. The profile shows some 1.5 million distinct CDR3 sequences, 28% of them singletons. The sequenced sample consisted of blood. The receptors shown here come from a woman in her twenties or thirties in good health. Both conserved end residues are part of each CDR3. The order of the fields is D gene, V gene, J gene, clone size, CDR3 protein, CDR3 DNA. D genes are given only for firm matches. Only some rows state a clone size, as once, few, many or a class for expanded clones.

>.|TRBV7-9|TRBJ2-7|.
CASSLGSGARYEQYF
TGTGCCAGCAGCTTAGGTTCAGGGGCGCGTTACGAGCAGTACTTC
>.|TRBV28|TRBJ1-5|few
CASSLLAGASSQPQHF
TGTGCCAGCAGTTTATTGGCAGGGGCCAGCAGTCAGCCCCAGCATTTT
>.|TRBV4-1|TRBJ1-5|.
CASSYGTLNQPQHF
TGCGCCAGCAGCTACGGAACTTTGAATCAGCCCCAGCATTTT
>.|TRBV20-1|TRBJ2-1|few
CSFTETRSSYNEQFF
TGCAGTTTTACTGAAACTAGAAGCTCCTACAATGAGCAGTTCTTC
>.|TRBV29-1|TRBJ2-7|many
CSVVSATYEQYF
TGCAGCGTTGTCTCTGCTACCTACGAGCAGTACTTC
>.|TRBV5-1|TRBJ1-2|.
CASSLPNPNYGYTF
TGCGCCAGCAGCTTACCGAACCCGAACTATGGCTACACCTTC
>TRBD2|TRBV14|TRBJ2-2|few
CASSQLAGGPTGELFF
TGTGCCAGCAGCCAACTAGCGGGAGGGCCTACCGGGGAGCTGTTTTTT
>.|TRBV29-1|TRBJ2-5|.
CSVDIQLQETQYF
TGCAGCGTTGACATACAGCTTCAAGAGACCCAGTACTTC
>.|TRBV6-1|TRBJ2-1|few
CASGPDSYNEQFF
TGTGCCAGCGGCCCAGACTCCTACAATGAGCAGTTCTTC
>TRBD2|TRBV10-3|TRBJ2-5|many
CAVGAGEEETQYF
TGTGCCGTGGGTGCGGGAGAAGAAGAGACCCAGTACTTC
>.|TRBV6-2/TRBV6-3|TRBJ1-5|few
CASSRGGSLNQPQHF
TGTGCCAGCAGCCGCGGGGGATCCTTAAATCAGCCCCAGCATTTT
>.|TRBV19|TRBJ2-7|.
CASSIVGSSYEQYF
TGTGCCAGTAGTATAGTAGGCAGTTCCTACGAGCAGTACTTC
>.|TRBV15|TRBJ2-1|few
CATSRLQGVYNEQFF
TGTGCCACCAGCAGGCTACAGGGAGTGTACAATGAGCAGTTCTTC
>.|TRBV21-1|TRBJ1-5|few
CASIEGPRTNQPQHF
TGTGCCAGCATTGAGGGACCGCGGACTAATCAGCCCCAGCATTTT
>.|TRBV14|TRBJ2-4|few
CASSQGKNIQYF
TGTGCCAGCAGCCAGGGCAAAAACATTCAGTACTTC
>TRBD1|TRBV12-5|TRBJ1-5|.
CASETGTGASNQSQHF
TGTGCTAGTGAAACCGGGACAGGGGCAAGTAATCAGTCCCAGCATTTT
>.|TRBV29-1|TRBJ2-7|once
CSGSTRGEQYF
TGCAGCGGGTCGACGAGGGGCGAGCAGTACTTC
>.|TRBV7-6|TRBJ2-1|.
CASSKWASDYNEQFF
TGTGCCAGCAGCAAATGGGCTAGCGACTACAATGAGCAGTTCTTC
>TRBD1|TRBV10-3|TRBJ2-7|many
CAISNGQGWYEQYF
TGTGCCATCAGTAACGGACAGGGGTGGTACGAGCAGTACTTC
>TRBD1|TRBV15|TRBJ2-7|many
CATSRDRQGPYEQYF
TGTGCCACCAGCAGGGATCGACAGGGGCCCTACGAGCAGTACTTC
>.|TRBV2|TRBJ2-6|.
CVSSDDLSGANVLTF
TGTGTCAGCAGTGATGACCTCTCCGGGGCCAACGTCCTGACTTTC
>TRBD1|TRBV5-1|TRBJ1-4|.
CASSVGQVINEELFF
TGCGCCAGCAGCGTGGGACAGGTCATTAATGAAGAACTGTTTTTT
>.|TRBV12-3/TRBV12-4|TRBJ2-7|few
CASSKEPRPGYEQYF
TGTGCCAGCAGTAAAGAGCCCCGTCCGGGGTACGAGCAGTACTTC
>TRBD1|TRBV6-5|TRBJ1-4|few
CASSYSRQGREKLFF
TGTGCCAGCAGTTATAGTCGACAGGGACGGGAAAAACTGTTTTTT
>.|TRBV7-2|TRBJ2-3|few
CASSLAGAGRDDTQYF
TGTGCCAGCAGCCTGGCTGGCGCGGGCCGGGACGATACGCAGTATTTT
>.|TRBV28|TRBJ1-2|.
CASSPSLNYGYTF
TGTGCCAGCAGTCCCAGTCTGAACTATGGCTACACCTTC
>.|TRBV12-3/TRBV12-4|TRBJ2-5|many
CASRLTTRQETQYF
TGTGCCAGCAGGTTAACTACCAGACAAGAGACCCAGTACTTC
>.|TRBV4-2|TRBJ1-1|.
CASSLGGVGTEAFF
TGTGCCAGCAGCCTCGGGGGGGTAGGCACTGAAGCTTTCTTT
>TRBD1|TRBV4-1|TRBJ1-2|.
CASSQGGTANYGYTF
TGCGCCAGCAGCCAAGGGGGGACAGCTAACTATGGCTACACCTTC
>.|TRBV6-1|TRBJ2-1|once
CASTPSGTYNEQFF
TGTGCCAGCACACCCAGCGGAACCTACAATGAGCAGTTCTTC
>TRBD1|TRBV4-1|TRBJ2-1|few
CASSQGTESNEQFF
TGCGCCAGCAGCCAGGGGACAGAAAGCAATGAGCAGTTCTTC
>.|TRBV20-1|TRBJ2-7|.
CSAPLPSYEQYF
TGCAGTGCCCCGCTACCTTCCTACGAGCAGTACTTC
>.|TRBV6-4|TRBJ1-5|.
CASSRDPGASQPQHF
TGTGCCAGCAGCCGAGATCCGGGCGCCAGTCAGCCCCAGCATTTT
>TRBD1|TRBV12-3/TRBV12-4|TRBJ1-2|few
CASSSPGQGAFGYTF
TGTGCCAGCAGTTCTCCGGGACAGGGGGCATTTGGCTACACCTTC
>.|TRBV5-1|TRBJ1-2|.
CASSLEGSSDYGYTF
TGCGCCAGCAGCTTGGAAGGTTCAAGCGACTATGGCTACACCTTC
>.|TRBV4-3|TRBJ2-3|few
CASSSGHSSTDTQYF
TGCGCCAGCAGCTCCGGACACTCTAGCACAGATACGCAGTATTTT
>TRBD1|TRBV5-1|TRBJ1-5|.
CAGSPGQNNLPQHF
TGCGCCGGCAGCCCGGGACAGAACAATCTGCCCCAGCATTTT
>.|TRBV4-3|TRBJ2-3|once
CASSPVGTGGDTQYF
TGCGCCAGCAGCCCTGTTGGAACCGGTGGGGATACGCAGTATTTT